This TCR beta chain is drawn from a study of identical twins. This clonotype was detected many times. The CDR3 length is 12 residues. Germline CDR1 and CDR2: SEHNR and FQNEAQ (reference sequence). V was cut by 4 bases and J by 8 bases, with 8 bases left in between. TCRdb reanalysed the 5' RACE reads using MiXCR and keeps one entry per CDR3 protein. The sample shows 1.5 million to 2 million distinct CDR3 sequences, around 29% of them seen only once. Sequencing was done on a sample of cord blood. The source of this sequence is a newborn girl in good health. The genes are TRBV7-9 and TRBJ1-4; the D is unclear. This chain's CDR3 is CASSSTEEKLFF. As DNA, the CDR3 is TGTGCCAGCAGCTCCACGGAGGAAAAACTGTTTTTT.